What follows describes a single TCR beta chain. Its target antigen remains unknown. The record has no base qualities; no much larger clone is one base away. These data come from a study of blood T cell repertoires in COVID-19 (dated by TCRdb to 2019 to 2021). Concerning the study at large: The collaborator samples originated in the United States, Italy and Spain and spanned the acute and convalescent phases of COVID-19. The prospective study material was composed of cDNA or gDNA derived from T cells, B-cell-depleted T cells, or PBMCs. The dataset comprised deeply sampled blood TCRbeta repertoires from subjects exposed to, actively infected with, or recovered from COVID-19. The repertoires were released in a freely available public database meant as a resource for research on the immune response to SARS-CoV-2. Samples came from the ongoing ImmuneRACE study (first 160 participants) plus 1,254 subjects from 6 global collaborators. Sample metadata almost always included a de-identified subject ID, COVID-19 status, age in years and sex. Where available, HLA class I and class II types were obtained from metadata supplied by the sample provider rather than from assay-based typing.

TCRbeta CDR3 regions were amplified from genomic DNA by means of the immunoSEQ Assay, a bias-controlled multiplex PCR. The original pipeline was this. The number of nucleated cells in each sample was estimated by amplification of reference gene primers within the assay. Sequence reads were collapsed and filtered to measure the absolute abundance of every unique TCRbeta CDR3 rearrangement. For each sample, productive Simpson clonality was calculated as the square root of Simpson's diversity index over productive rearrangements. TCRdb provides this immuneACCESS table in a form limited to in-frame rearrangements. Some clones are lacking; in checked studies, under half of them reflect an unresolved V gene, and why the rest are absent is not known. Clonal size and the V and J genes are those of that table, whereas D and trimming came from the DNA. The table for this sample lists approximately 200,000 clones; 75% to 90% of them were counted only once. About 3.3% of the sample goes to the ten largest clones.

The study at large found these results: The quantity of clinical and demographic metadata differed by source and by participant and was supplied without curation.

Enrolling through a virtual design, the prospective study's participants ranged in age from about 18 to 89 years and lived across 24 United States geographic areas. In the prospective study, participants were assigned to cohorts based on the clinical history participants reported in a screening survey and a study questionnaire. In the prospective study, mobile phlebotomists collected whole blood, serum and a nasopharyngeal or oropharyngeal swab from each participant. Prospective study participants could optionally give additional blood draws and questionnaires over a roughly 2-month period. Blood samples from the prospective study were shipped frozen or at room temperature prior to DNA extraction. Sequencing input: PBMCs or T cells enriched from blood (not recorded which). This clonotype was sampled from a woman aged 18-35 years in a cohort exposed to, infected with or recovered from COVID-19 (not recorded which).

Read as DNA, the sequence is TGTGCCAGTAGTTCGAGTGGGAGCACTGAAGCTTTCTTT. Protein translation: CASSSSGSTEAFF. The rearranged chain carries TRBV19 and TRBJ1-1; the D gene identity is not certain. CDR1 LNHDA and CDR2 SQIVND are derived from the germline V gene (reference sequence). CDR3 length: 13 amino acids, cysteine to phenylalanine. The kept DNA is CDR3 alone, 39 bases in frame from the first base. The germline ends are 11 bases apart after V is trimmed by 5 bases and J by 4 bases.